This TCR beta chain was obtained from a study of blood T cells in healthy people across ages. Study results and caveats: Naive CD4+ cells and diversity were both higher in long-lived donors than in aged donors. It was not known whether donors were CMV positive (a possible confounder of expanded clonotype changes).

Sample-barcoded 5' priming and a J-beta primer mix drove a second PCR of roughly 6 to 12 cycles. Through a template-switch adaptor with 12 random nucleotides, each cDNA molecule received a tag. TCRdb used MiXCR to reprocess the 5' RACE reads, holding one entry per CDR3 protein. The data contain 1,800,000 or so distinct CDR3 sequences, about 39% of them seen just once; the ten biggest clones take up 23%. This clonotype was recorded a few times. Its antigen is unknown. This CDR3 comprises 14 residues. The junction had 6 bases not matched to a gene; V was cut back by 2 bases and J by 11 bases. The germline V gene has CDR1 SGHAT and CDR2 FQNNGV.

The specimen was blood. The gene calls are TRBV11-2 and TRBJ2-5, with TRBD2 matching 12 bases. The TCR originated in a human donor in good health. In DNA, the CDR3 is TGTGCCAGCAGCTTAAACGGACTAGCGGGGAATCAGTACTTC. Translation gives CASSLNGLAGNQYF.